The clone carrying this T cell receptor (beta chain) has just a few counts. The sample belongs to a study of blood T cells in healthy people across ages. The total RNA that was extracted per sample amounted to at least 6 micrograms. This CDR3 is 14 amino acids long. The V gene's germline CDR1 is SGHTA and CDR2 FQGNSA. V lost 3 bases, J lost 7 bases, and 7 bases stayed unmatched. Primed by a sample-barcoded 5' primer and a J-beta primer mix, a second PCR proceeded for about 7 to 11 cycles. Carrying 12 random nucleotides, a template-switch adaptor labeled each individual cDNA molecule. TCRdb re-called the 5' RACE reads with MiXCR, one entry per CDR3 protein. The sample contains about 640,000 distinct CDR3 sequences, about 30% of which appear only once.

The chain recombines TRBV7-2 with TRBJ1-1, with 8 bases aligning to TRBD1. The TCR sequence derives from a woman older than 75 in good health. Sequencing was done on a sample of blood. The CDR3 here is CASSFTAGGFEAFF. CDR3 sequence (DNA): TGTGCCAGCAGCTTTACGGCAGGGGGCTTTGAAGCTTTCTTT.